Presented here are 31 T cell receptor beta chains from one specimen sequenced in a study of blood T cell repertoires in COVID-19. Repertoires were generated with immunoSEQ multiplex PCR, while TCRdb's copy carries only in-frame clones and drops some. The profile shows about 330,000 clones, roughly 87% of them singletons. Sequenced sample: PBMCs or T cells enriched from blood (not recorded which). Receptors were obtained from a woman aged 30 to 39 who had recovered from COVID-19.

The CDR3 DNA is TGCGCCAGCAGCCAAGGGTCGGCGGGGGGGCCTTATGAGCAGTTCTTC. Encoded protein: CASSQGSAGGPYEQFF. This chain uses TRBV4-3 with TRBJ2-1; 9 positions agree with TRBD2. Looked up from germline, CDR1 is LGHNA and CDR2 is YSLEER. The CDR3 runs 16 residues. Germline trimming cut 1 base from V and 8 bases from J; bases unmatched to any gene: 9.

The J gene is TRBJ1-1, the V gene TRBV6-5, with 7 bases aligning to TRBD1. CDR1 MNHEY and CDR2 SVGAGI come from the germline V gene. This CDR3 is built from 15 residues. V trimming: 6 bases; J trimming: 0 bases; junction bases outside the gene matches: 7. The CDR3 DNA sequence: TGTGCCAGCAGCCTATTGGGACAGATGAACACTGAAGCTTTCTTT. Amino acid sequence: CASSLLGQMNTEAFF.

The rearrangement links TRBV27 to TRBJ2-5, with 9 bases matching TRBD2. This CDR3 has 16 amino acids. Germline CDR1 MNHEY, CDR2 SMNVEV (reference sequence). After removal of 0 bases from V and 4 bases from J, the junction contained 6 bases not matched to a gene. For the CDR3, the DNA is TGTGCCAGCAGTTTATCGGCAGCGGGGGGCCGAGAGACCCAGTACTTC. Amino acid sequence: CASSLSAAGGRETQYF.

The J gene is TRBJ1-1, the V gene TRBV19; tentative D call: TRBD1 (6 bases). The CDR3 totals 14 residues. V was shortened by 6 bases and J by 6 bases, with 17 bases between the two germline ends. Germline CDR1 reads LNHDA; CDR2 reads SQIVND (reference sequence). The chain's CDR3 is CASRKEGGYSEAFF. The CDR3 DNA reads TGTGCCAGTAGGAAGGAGGGGGGGTATTCTGAAGCTTTCTTT.

This sequence joins TRBV4-1 and TRBJ1-4; D not resolved. Per the germline V gene, CDR1 is MGHRA and CDR2 is YSYEKL. V lost 2 bases, J lost 5 bases, and 15 bases lay in between. The CDR3 is 16 amino acids. CDR3 nucleotides: TGCGCCAGCAGCCAAATACTAGGTGGAGGGAATGAAAAACTGTTTTTT. Translating gives CASSQILGGGNEKLFF.

The chain couples TRBV11-2 to TRBJ1-2, with D maybe TRBD1 (6 bases). CDR3 length equals 14 residues. CDR1 is SGHAT, CDR2 FQNNGV, per germline. V was trimmed by 5 bases and J by 5 bases, leaving 15 bases between them. The CDR3 is CASSHRVREYGYTF. DNA for the CDR3: TGTGCCAGCAGCCACAGGGTTCGAGAGTATGGCTACACCTTC.

The chain employs TRBV11-2 and TRBJ2-1; a weak D match, TRBD2 (5 bases). Trimming removed 1 base from V and 2 bases from J, with 15 bases in between. Germline CDR1 is SGHAT and CDR2 is FQNNGV. The CDR3 length is 17 residues. The CDR3 DNA is TGTGCCAGCAGCTTAGCCCCTCCGGGGATGACCTACAATGAGCAGTTCTTC. Its protein is CASSLAPPGMTYNEQFF.

The chain uses TRBV3-1 (or the pseudogene TRBV3-2) and TRBJ1-1; 10 bases are shared with TRBD1. This CDR3 is built from 16 residues. V shed 4 bases and J 3 bases; nucleotides not matched to a gene: 8. The V gene's germline CDR1 is LGHDT and CDR2 YNNKEL (reference sequence). CDR3 nucleotides: TGTGCCAGCAGCCCTTTGCCCGGGACAGGGGACACTGAAGCTTTCTTT. It translates to CASSPLPGTGDTEAFF.

This clone was seen once. The V gene is TRBV19, the J gene TRBJ1-2; the match to TRBD1 covers 8 bases. Germline assignment: CDR1 LNHDA and CDR2 SQIVND (reference sequence). There are 12 residues in the CDR3. J gave up 8 bases and V 8 bases, and 7 bases lay outside the gene matches. Here the CDR3 reads CASRTGLGGYTF. CDR3 coding DNA: TGTGCCAGTCGGACAGGGCTAGGAGGCTACACCTTC.

The gene calls are TRBV15 and TRBJ2-5; TRBD1 is a possible D gene (5 bases). Trimming stripped 5 bases from V and 1 base from J, with 8 bases between. The CDR3 covers 13 residues. Germline-derived CDR1 and CDR2 are LNHNV and YYDKDF (reference sequence). Written as DNA, the CDR3 is TGTGCCACCAGCCTGGGGCCCCAAGAGACCCAGTACTTC. It specifies CATSLGPQETQYF.

The chain recombines TRBV27 with TRBJ2-4, with 7 bases lining up with TRBD1. The CDR3 covers 15 residues. Per the germline V gene, CDR1 is MNHEY and CDR2 is SMNVEV (reference sequence). The V and J ends lost 4 bases and 3 bases, in that order; junction bases with no gene match: 6. The CDR3 loop reads CASSSRTGRKNIQYF. The DNA of the CDR3 is TGTGCCAGCAGTTCCCGGACAGGACGCAAAAACATTCAGTACTTC.

The chain employs TRBV6-1 and TRBJ2-7; possibly TRBD2 for D (6 bases). This CDR3 is built from 13 residues. The V gene lost 2 bases and the J gene lost 2 bases, with 7 bases spanning the gap. Looked up from germline, CDR1 is MNHNS and CDR2 is SASEGT. CDR3 loop: CASSERGAYEQYF. CDR3 DNA: TGTGCCAGCAGTGAACGCGGGGCCTACGAGCAGTACTTC.

This chain connects TRBV30 to TRBJ2-3; TRBD1 is a possible D gene (6 bases). V lost 5 bases and J lost 1, with 7 bases in between. The CDR3 covers 12 residues. In germline, CDR1 is GTSNPN, CDR2 SVGIG (reference sequence). The CDR3 DNA reads as TGTGCCTGGGGGGGCGGCACAGATACGCAGTATTTT. Translation: CAWGGGTDTQYF.

This rearrangement joins TRBV19 to TRBJ1-5; 8 nucleotides align to TRBD1. CDR1 and CDR2 from the germline V gene are LNHDA and SQIVND (reference sequence). The V gene end was trimmed by 8 bases and the J gene end by 5 bases; junction bases not matched to a gene: 11. The CDR3 length is 15 residues. CDR3 nucleotides: TGTGCCAGTGGGACCAGGCAGGGGGCCCATCAGCCCCAGCATTTT. Translating it yields CASGTRQGAHQPQHF.

The rearrangement uses TRBV10-2 and TRBJ1-1; weak D call: TRBD1 (5 bases). V lost 4 bases and J lost 1, with 13 bases in between. The length of the CDR3 is 15 residues. Germline V lookup: CDR1 WSHSY, CDR2 SAAADI. The CDR3 here is CASSVRRGSNTEAFF. The DNA of the CDR3 is TGCGCCAGCAGTGTGCGGAGGGGATCGAACACTGAAGCTTTCTTT.

On this clone: Other DNA sequences of this sample code for an identical CDR3. The chain couples TRBV30 to TRBJ1-5, with D maybe TRBD1 (5 bases). Germline CDR1 reads GTSNPN; CDR2 reads SVGIG (reference sequence). V lost 5 bases and J 0 bases, leaving 8 bases between the germline ends. The CDR3 contains 13 residues. CDR3 protein: CAWSTDSNQPQHF. For the CDR3, the DNA is TGTGCCTGGTCGACAGATAGCAATCAGCCCCAGCATTTT.

The chain employs TRBV19 and TRBJ2-3, with TRBD1 matching 7 bases. The junction had 11 bases not matched to a gene; V was cut back by 6 bases and J by 2 bases. In germline, CDR1 is LNHDA, CDR2 SQIVND (reference sequence). The CDR3 is made up of 16 amino acids. CDR3 nucleotide sequence: TGTGCCAGTAGCGACTCCGGGACAGCTTTCACAGATACGCAGTATTTT. This sequence encodes CASSDSGTAFTDTQYF.

This rearrangement joins TRBV5-1 to TRBJ2-4; D might be TRBD1 (5 bases). The V gene lost 0 bases and the J gene lost 0 bases, with 7 bases spanning the gap. CDR3 length: 15 amino acids. In germline, CDR1 is SGHRS, CDR2 YFSETQ. This CDR3 is CASSLGTQAKNIQYF. CDR3 nucleotide sequence: TGCGCCAGCAGCTTGGGGACACAAGCCAAAAACATTCAGTACTTC. The full variable domain, completed using reference TRBV5-1 and TRBJ2-4, is KAGVTQTPRYLIKTRGQQVTLSCSPISGHRSVSWYQQTPGQGLQFLFEYFSETQRNKGNFPGRFSGRQFSNSRSEMNVSTLELGDSALYLCASSLGTQAKNIQYFGAGTRLSVL.

Here the CDR3 reads CASSAKSDIGEKLFF. For the CDR3, the DNA is TGTGCCAGCAGCGCCAAATCAGACATAGGTGAAAAACTGTTTTTT. The gene calls are TRBV14 and TRBJ1-4; no definite D call. The germline V gene encodes CDR1 SGHDN and CDR2 FVKESK. V dropped 5 bases and J dropped 7 bases, with 17 bases sitting between them. This CDR3 comprises 15 residues.

This chain links TRBV3-1 (or the pseudogene TRBV3-2) with TRBJ1-2; 7 nucleotides align to TRBD1. The CDR3 has 13 amino acids. Unmatched junction bases numbered 3, after V lost 6 bases and J lost 2 bases. CDR1 LGHDT and CDR2 YNNKEL come from the germline V gene (reference sequence). In DNA, the CDR3 is TGTGCCAGCAGTCCGGACAGGAACTATGGCTACACCTTC. Protein: CASSPDRNYGYTF.

The chain has TRBV6-2 or TRBV6-3 and TRBJ1-2, with TRBD1 identical over 11 bases. J gave up 7 bases and V 0 bases, and 4 bases lay outside the gene matches. Germline CDR1 MNHEY, CDR2 SVGEGT. This CDR3 spans 15 amino acids. CDR3 coding DNA: TGTGCCAGCAGTTACTCGGACAGGGGGCTCCTTGGCTACACCTTC. It yields the protein CASSYSDRGLLGYTF.

This rearrangement joins TRBV27 to TRBJ1-5; D is ambiguous. V shed 5 bases and J shed 0 bases, with 11 bases lying between them. The CDR3 consists of 15 residues. Germline V CDR1 and CDR2: MNHEY, SMNVEV (reference sequence). CDR3 sequence reads: CASSGRGFSNQPQHF. CDR3 DNA sequence: TGTGCCAGCAGTGGCCGCGGTTTTAGCAATCAGCCCCAGCATTTT.

This sequence joins TRBV15 and TRBJ1-4; TRBD1 aligns across 7 bases. CDR3 length: 13 amino acids. CDR1 and CDR2 (germline): LNHNV, YYDKDF (reference sequence). J was trimmed by 8 bases and V by 7 bases; bases with no gene match: 7. CDR3 DNA sequence: TGTGCCACCAATAGACAGGGCGGAGAAAAACTGTTTTTT. It specifies CATNRQGGEKLFF.

This rearrangement joins TRBV2 to TRBJ1-5, with D unclear. CDR3 length: 17 residues. Germline V lookup: CDR1 SNHLY, CDR2 FYNNEI. V shed 8 bases and J shed 4 bases, with 24 bases lying between them. CDR3 loop: CASLASRQGVWNQPQHF. As DNA, the CDR3 is TGTGCCAGCTTAGCTAGCAGGCAAGGTGTGTGGAATCAGCCCCAGCATTTT.

The gene calls are TRBV5-1 and TRBJ1-4; 9 bases line up with TRBD1. The V gene's germline CDR1 is SGHRS and CDR2 YFSETQ. The length of the CDR3 is 17 residues. Trimming cost V 3 bases and J 0 bases; bases outside gene matches: 6. CDR3 loop: CASSSGQGLATNEKLFF. DNA for the CDR3: TGCGCCAGCAGCTCCGGACAGGGGCTCGCAACTAATGAAAAACTGTTTTTT.

The V gene is TRBV6-5, the J gene TRBJ1-3; 8 bases align to TRBD1. V shed 5 bases, J shed 4 bases, and the junction held 7 bases outside the gene matches. The V gene's germline CDR1 is MNHEY and CDR2 SVGAGI. There are 15 residues in the CDR3. CDR3 sequence: CASSQDRASGNTIYF. CDR3 DNA sequence: TGTGCCAGCAGTCAGGACAGGGCTTCAGGAAACACCATATATTTT.

This chain links TRBV18 with TRBJ1-5; D might be TRBD1 (6 bases). The CDR3 loop spans 14 amino acids. Trimming removed 3 bases from V and 2 bases from J, with 8 bases in between. Germline V gene sequence: CDR1 KGHSH, CDR2 LQKENI. Here the CDR3 DNA reads TGTGCCAGCTCACCGAAGGGGGGCAATCAGCCCCAGCATTTT. Its translation is CASSPKGGNQPQHF.

The V and J genes are TRBV4-1 and TRBJ2-1; TRBD2 matches 14 bases. Germline V lookup: CDR1 MGHRA, CDR2 YSYEKL. The CDR3 covers 17 residues. The V segment lost 3 bases and the J segment 5 bases; nucleotides outside the gene matches: 6. The CDR3 is CASSHLTSGGVNNEQFF. CDR3 nucleotides: TGCGCCAGCAGCCACCTGACTAGCGGGGGGGTGAACAATGAGCAGTTCTTC.

The chain is built from TRBV19 and TRBJ1-6; possible D gene TRBD1, 5 bases. Germline-derived CDR1 and CDR2 are LNHDA and SQIVND (reference sequence). This CDR3 region has 14 residues. Trimming shortened V by 5 bases and J by 7 bases, and 12 bases separated the two germline ends. The CDR3 is CASSPTGPNSPLHF. The DNA of the CDR3 is TGTGCCAGTAGTCCCACAGGTCCCAATTCACCCCTCCACTTT.

The sample holds many counts of this clone. This chain uses TRBV6-1 with TRBJ2-3; 13 nucleotides match TRBD2. Germline lookup yields CDR1 MNHNS and CDR2 SASEGT. The J segment lost 6 bases and the V segment lost 2 bases, leaving 2 bases of the junction unmatched. There are 15 residues in the CDR3. The DNA of the CDR3 is TGTGCCAGCAGTGAAACTAGCGGGGGGGTCGATACGCAGTATTTT. Its translation: CASSETSGGVDTQYF.

The rearrangement uses TRBV7-3 and TRBJ2-1; 11 bases align to TRBD2. Germline values: CDR1 SGHTA, CDR2 FQGTGA. This CDR3 region has 13 residues. The V segment lost 5 bases and the J segment 11 bases; nucleotides outside the gene matches: 5. The CDR3 spells CASSPGLAAKQFF. The CDR3 nucleotides read TGTGCCAGCAGCCCGGGACTAGCGGCTAAGCAGTTCTTC.